The 12 T cell receptor beta chains listed next were all sequenced from one sample in a study of blood T cell repertoires in COVID-19. Assay used: immunoSEQ multiplex PCR; TCRdb lists only in-frame clones, some missing. In the table there are around 330,000 clones, about 87% of which are singletons. The sample comprised PBMCs or T cells enriched from blood (not recorded which). Receptors were obtained from a woman in her late teens or twenties who had recovered from COVID-19.

This clone was seen more than once but under ten times. The chain links TRBV5-4 to TRBJ2-5; 7 positions match TRBD2. Germline V gene data show CDR1 as SGHNT and CDR2 as YYREEE (reference sequence). The V gene end was trimmed by 0 bases and the J gene end by 7 bases; junction bases not matched to a gene: 18. The CDR3 runs 18 residues. DNA of the CDR3: TGTGCCAGCAGCTTGGGGGGGGAGGGACTATCAGCGAGGTCGACCCAGTACTTC. Residues: CASSLGGEGLSARSTQYF.

CDR3 protein: CASSLWPGGYNQPQHF. Written as DNA, the CDR3 is TGCGCCAGCAGCTTGTGGCCAGGGGGCTACAATCAGCCCCAGCATTTT. The rearrangement joins TRBV5-1 to TRBJ1-5; 8 bases are a match to TRBD1. The germline V gene encodes CDR1 SGHRS and CDR2 YFSETQ. Trimming took 1 base from V and 3 from J; bases not matched to a gene: 6. The CDR3 has 16 amino acids.

The table lists this clone with a count of one. The chain links TRBV24-1 to TRBJ2-3, with 11 bases that match TRBD2. Germline CDR1 reads KGHDR; CDR2 reads SFDVKD. J lost 5 bases, V lost 1 base, and 4 bases had no gene match. This CDR3 is 16 amino acids long. The CDR3 is CATSDLRTSGGDTQYF. CDR3 in DNA: TGTGCCACCAGTGATTTAAGAACTAGCGGGGGAGATACGCAGTATTTT.

The J gene is TRBJ2-7, the V gene TRBV18; 8 positions match TRBD1. Germline CDR1 and CDR2: KGHSH and LQKENI. This CDR3 is 17 amino acids long. The ends lost 3 bases at V and 2 bases at J; junction bases unmatched: 12. Here the CDR3 reads CASSPPTGVFSPYEQYF. CDR3 nucleotide sequence: TGTGCCAGCTCACCGCCGACAGGGGTCTTCAGTCCCTACGAGCAGTACTTC.

This clone has a count of ten or more. This chain uses TRBV2 with TRBJ2-7; the match to TRBD2 covers 11 bases. Germline V gene sequence: CDR1 SNHLY, CDR2 FYNNEI. V lost 2 bases, J lost 2 bases, and 2 bases stayed unmatched. The CDR3 is 15 amino acids. The CDR3 sequence: CASSEKTSGAYEQYF. In DNA form, the CDR3 reads TGTGCCAGCAGTGAAAAGACTAGCGGGGCCTACGAGCAGTACTTC.

The genes are TRBV28 and TRBJ2-4; a possible D gene is TRBD2 (6 bases). V was trimmed by 3 bases and J by 0 bases, leaving 18 bases between them. The CDR3 extends over 18 amino acids. The germline CDR1 and CDR2 sequences are MDHEN and SYDVKM. DNA of the CDR3: TGTGCCAGCAGTTTTGGGTTAGCGGCCACTCTAGCCAAAAACATTCAGTACTTC. It encodes CASSFGLAATLAKNIQYF. Full variable domain (outside the CDR3, taken from reference TRBV28 and TRBJ2-4): DVKVTQSSRYLVKRTGEKVFLECVQDMDHENMFWYRQDPGLGLRLIYFSYDVKMKEKGDIPEGYSVSREKKERFSLILESASTNQTSMYLCASSFGLAATLAKNIQYFGAGTRLSVL.

This clone was seen once. This sequence joins TRBV4-1 and TRBJ2-5; TRBD2 might be the D (5 bases). Trimming removed 4 bases at V and 7 bases at J, with 13 bases between. Germline V gene lookup returns CDR1 MGHRA and CDR2 YSYEKL. This CDR3 contains 13 residues. CDR3: CASSLRVAGTQYF. CDR3 bases: TGCGCCAGCAGCCTCCGGGTGGCGGGGACCCAGTACTTC.

V and J are TRBV12-5 and TRBJ2-3; the match to TRBD1 covers 8 bases. The CDR3 runs to 13 residues. Looked up from germline, CDR1 is LGHNT and CDR2 is FRNRAP. V was clipped by 7 bases and J by 7 bases; unmatched bases: 7. The CDR3 region has the DNA TGTGCTAGTGCCTGGACAGGGACAAATACGCAGTATTTT. Protein: CASAWTGTNTQYF. The complete variable domain, with remaining parts taken from reference TRBV12-5 and TRBJ2-3, reads DARVTQTPRHKVTEMGQEVTMRCQPILGHNTVFWYRQTMMQGLELLAYFRNRAPLDDSGMPKDRFSAEMPDATLATLKIQPSEPRDSAVYFCASAWTGTNTQYFGPGTRLTVL.

The rearrangement links TRBV5-1 to TRBJ1-3; possible D gene TRBD1, 5 bases. V gave up 3 bases and J gave up 0 bases, with 13 bases separating them. The germline V gene has CDR1 SGHRS and CDR2 YFSETQ. The CDR3 extends over 16 amino acids. CDR3 in DNA: TGCGCCAGCAGCTATAGCGGGGGTTACTCTGGAAACACCATATATTTT. It is translated as CASSYSGGYSGNTIYF.

The chain employs TRBV19 and TRBJ1-4; D is ambiguous. In germline, CDR1 is LNHDA, CDR2 SQIVND (reference sequence). Trimming took 3 bases from V and 0 from J, leaving 8 bases between them. The CDR3 has 15 amino acids. CDR3 sequence reads: CASSMGGATNEKLFF. In nucleotides, the CDR3 is TGTGCCAGTAGTATGGGAGGAGCAACTAATGAAAAACTGTTTTTT.

This clone came up once. This chain connects TRBV28 to TRBJ1-5; TRBD1 aligns across 7 bases. The CDR3 spans 16 residues. V lost 8 bases to trimming and J lost 0 bases; unmatched junction nucleotides: 10. Germline CDR1 reads MDHEN; CDR2 reads SYDVKM. The CDR3 here is CASWRVTGNSNQPQHF. Written as DNA, the CDR3 is TGTGCCAGCTGGAGGGTGACAGGGAATAGCAATCAGCCCCAGCATTTT. Full variable domain (rest looked up from reference TRBV28 and TRBJ1-5): DVKVTQSSRYLVKRTGEKVFLECVQDMDHENMFWYRQDPGLGLRLIYFSYDVKMKEKGDIPEGYSVSREKKERFSLILESASTNQTSMYLCASWRVTGNSNQPQHFGDGTRLSIL.

The chain uses TRBV11-2 and TRBJ2-7; D call uncertain. Trimming removed 7 bases at V and 3 bases at J, with 7 bases between. Per germline, CDR1 SGHAT and CDR2 FQNNGV. CDR3 length: 11 residues. CDR3 in amino acids: CASTRGYEQYF. As DNA, the CDR3 is TGTGCCAGCACACGCGGCTACGAGCAGTACTTC.